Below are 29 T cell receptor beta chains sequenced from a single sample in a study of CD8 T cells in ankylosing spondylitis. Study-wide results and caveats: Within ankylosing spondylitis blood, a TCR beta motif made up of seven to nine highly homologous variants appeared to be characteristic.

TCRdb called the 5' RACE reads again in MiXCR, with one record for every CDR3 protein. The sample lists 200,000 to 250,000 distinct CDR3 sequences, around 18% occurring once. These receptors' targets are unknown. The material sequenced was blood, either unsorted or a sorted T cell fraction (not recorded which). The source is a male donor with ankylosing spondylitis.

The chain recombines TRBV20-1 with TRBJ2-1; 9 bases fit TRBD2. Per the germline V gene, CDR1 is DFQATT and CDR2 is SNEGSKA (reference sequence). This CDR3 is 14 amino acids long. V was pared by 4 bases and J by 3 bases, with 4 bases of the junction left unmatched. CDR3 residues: CSAIAGEVYNEQFF. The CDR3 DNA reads TGCAGTGCTATAGCGGGGGAAGTCTACAATGAGCAGTTCTTC.

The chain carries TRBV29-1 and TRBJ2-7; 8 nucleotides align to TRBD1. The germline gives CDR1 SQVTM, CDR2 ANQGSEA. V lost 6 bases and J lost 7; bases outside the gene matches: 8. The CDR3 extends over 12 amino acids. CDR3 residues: CSVGRTGMEQYF. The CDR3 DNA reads TGCAGCGTCGGCCGGACAGGGATGGAGCAGTACTTC.

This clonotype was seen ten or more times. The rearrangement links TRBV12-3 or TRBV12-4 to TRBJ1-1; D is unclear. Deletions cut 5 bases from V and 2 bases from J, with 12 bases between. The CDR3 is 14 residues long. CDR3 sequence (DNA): TGTGCCAGCAGTCCCGCCCGCAGCAACACTGAAGCTTTCTTT. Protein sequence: CASSPARSNTEAFF.

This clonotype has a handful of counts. The CDR3 region is CASSLDRAGTDTQYF. The CDR3 DNA follows: TGTGCCAGCAGTTTAGACAGGGCGGGCACAGATACGCAGTATTTT. The chain links TRBV6-5 to TRBJ2-3, with 7 nucleotides matching TRBD1. CDR3 length: 15 amino acids. Trimming cost V 4 bases and J 1 base; bases outside gene matches: 5. The V gene's germline CDR1 is MNHEY and CDR2 SVGAGI.

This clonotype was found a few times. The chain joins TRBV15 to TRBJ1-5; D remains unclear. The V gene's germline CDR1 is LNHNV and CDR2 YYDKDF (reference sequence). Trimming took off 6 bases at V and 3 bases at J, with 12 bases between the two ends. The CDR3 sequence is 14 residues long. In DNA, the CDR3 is TGTGCCACCAGGGCGGACGGTTCCAATCAGCCCCAGCATTTT. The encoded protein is CATRADGSNQPQHF.

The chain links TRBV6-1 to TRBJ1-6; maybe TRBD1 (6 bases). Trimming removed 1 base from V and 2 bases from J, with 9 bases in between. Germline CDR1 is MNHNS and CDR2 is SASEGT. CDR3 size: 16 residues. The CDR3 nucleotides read TGTGCCAGCAGTGAAGAAGGGGGGGCCTATAATTCACCCCTCCACTTT. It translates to CASSEEGGAYNSPLHF.

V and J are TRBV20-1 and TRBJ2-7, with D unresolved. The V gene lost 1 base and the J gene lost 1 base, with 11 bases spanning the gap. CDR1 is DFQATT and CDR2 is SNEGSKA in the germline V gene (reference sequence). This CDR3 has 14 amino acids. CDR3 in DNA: TGCAGTGCTAGAGGGCAGGAGACTTCCTACGAGCAGTACTTC. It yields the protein CSARGQETSYEQYF.

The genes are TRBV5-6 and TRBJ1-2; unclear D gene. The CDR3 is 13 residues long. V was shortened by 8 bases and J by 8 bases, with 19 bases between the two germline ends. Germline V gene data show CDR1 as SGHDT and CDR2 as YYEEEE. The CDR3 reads CARGPGLGFGYTF. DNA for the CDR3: TGTGCCAGGGGCCCCGGGCTAGGCTTCGGCTACACCTTC.

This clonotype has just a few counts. The CDR3 DNA follows: TGTGCCAGCAGCCTGGGACTGACCATGGACTATGGCTACACCTTC. This sequence encodes CASSLGLTMDYGYTF. This sequence joins TRBV7-2 and TRBJ1-2; TRBD1 is a possible D gene (5 bases). Germline V gene lookup returns CDR1 SGHTA and CDR2 FQGNSA. V lost 5 bases and J 3 bases, leaving 16 bases between the germline ends. This CDR3 has 15 residues.

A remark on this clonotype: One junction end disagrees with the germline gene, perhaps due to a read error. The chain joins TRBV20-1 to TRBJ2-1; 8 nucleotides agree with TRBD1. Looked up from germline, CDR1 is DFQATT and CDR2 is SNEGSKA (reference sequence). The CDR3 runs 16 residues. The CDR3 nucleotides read TGCAGTGCTAGAGATCGGGACAGGACCTTACAGGATGAGAAGTTCTTC. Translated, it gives CSARDRDRTLQDEKFF.

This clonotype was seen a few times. In DNA, the CDR3 is TGCAGTGCTAGAGATACCAGCCACAGCTCCTACTATAATTCACCCCTCCACTTT. Encoded protein: CSARDTSHSSYYNSPLHF. The rearrangement joins TRBV20-1 to TRBJ1-6; D is ambiguous. CDR1 DFQATT and CDR2 SNEGSKA come from the germline V gene (reference sequence). The CDR3 spans 18 residues. Trimming left V 0 bases short and J 3 bases short, with 18 bases between.

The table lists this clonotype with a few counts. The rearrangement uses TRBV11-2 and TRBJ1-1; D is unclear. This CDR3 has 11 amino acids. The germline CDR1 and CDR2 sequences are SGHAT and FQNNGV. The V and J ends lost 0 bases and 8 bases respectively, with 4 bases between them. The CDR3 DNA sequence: TGTGCCAGCAGCTTAGAGACAGAAGCTTTCTTT. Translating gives CASSLETEAFF.

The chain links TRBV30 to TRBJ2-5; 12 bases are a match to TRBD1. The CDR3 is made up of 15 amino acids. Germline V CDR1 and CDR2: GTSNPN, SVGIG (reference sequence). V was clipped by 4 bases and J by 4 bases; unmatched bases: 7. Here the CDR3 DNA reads TGTGCCTGGATCCCCGGGACAGGGGGCAGAGAGACCCAGTACTTC. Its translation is CAWIPGTGGRETQYF.

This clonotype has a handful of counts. The CDR3 is CASSFSMTGTNEKLFF. The CDR3 bases are TGTGCCAGCAGTTTTTCGATGACAGGCACTAATGAAAAACTGTTTTTT. The chain combines TRBV27 with TRBJ1-4, with D tentatively TRBD1 (6 bases). Per the germline V gene, CDR1 is MNHEY and CDR2 is SMNVEV (reference sequence). V dropped 3 bases and J dropped 2 bases, with 13 bases sitting between them. The CDR3 has 16 amino acids. The variable domain in full, completed from reference TRBV27 and TRBJ1-4, reads EAQVTQNPRYLITVTGKKLTVTCSQNMNHEYMSWYRQDPGLGLRQIYYSMNVEVTDKGDVPEGYKVSRKEKRNFPLILESPSPNQTSLYFCASSFSMTGTNEKLFFGSGTQLSVL.

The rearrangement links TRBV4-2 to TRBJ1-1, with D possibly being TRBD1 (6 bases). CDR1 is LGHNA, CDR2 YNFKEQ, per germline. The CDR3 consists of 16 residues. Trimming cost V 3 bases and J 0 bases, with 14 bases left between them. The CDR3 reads CASSHQLTGLNTEAFF. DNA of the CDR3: TGTGCCAGCAGCCACCAATTGACAGGTCTGAACACTGAAGCTTTCTTT.

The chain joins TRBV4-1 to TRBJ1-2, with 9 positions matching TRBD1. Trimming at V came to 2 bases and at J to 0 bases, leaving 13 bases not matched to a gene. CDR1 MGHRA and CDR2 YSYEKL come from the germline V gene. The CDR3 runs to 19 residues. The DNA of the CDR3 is TGCGCCAGCAGCCAAAAGATATTAGGGACAGGGAACCCTAACTATGGCTACACCTTC. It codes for CASSQKILGTGNPNYGYTF.

The CDR3 reads CASLGGQGNTGELFF. The DNA of the CDR3 is TGTGCCAGTCTAGGGGGACAGGGAAACACCGGGGAGCTGTTTTTT. The V call is TRBV19, the J call TRBJ2-2, with 9 bases matching TRBD1. Trimming cost V 8 bases and J 2 bases; bases outside gene matches: 6. This CDR3 has 15 residues. Germline CDR1 is LNHDA and CDR2 is SQIVND (reference sequence).

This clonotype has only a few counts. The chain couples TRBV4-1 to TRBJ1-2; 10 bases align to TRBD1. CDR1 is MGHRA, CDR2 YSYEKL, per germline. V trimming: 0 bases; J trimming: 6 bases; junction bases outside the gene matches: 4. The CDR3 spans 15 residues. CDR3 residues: CASSQEVTGGNGYTF. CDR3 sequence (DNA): TGCGCCAGCAGCCAAGAGGTGACAGGGGGCAATGGCTACACCTTC.

The CDR3 DNA reads TGTGCCAGCAGCCCCCGGGACTTTGCCTACGAGCAGTACTTC. It specifies CASSPRDFAYEQYF. V gene TRBV7-9 combines with J gene TRBJ2-7; possibly TRBD2 for D (6 bases). Germline lookup yields CDR1 SEHNR and CDR2 FQNEAQ (reference sequence). This CDR3 is 14 amino acids long. V lost 5 bases and J 2 bases, leaving 13 bases between the germline ends.

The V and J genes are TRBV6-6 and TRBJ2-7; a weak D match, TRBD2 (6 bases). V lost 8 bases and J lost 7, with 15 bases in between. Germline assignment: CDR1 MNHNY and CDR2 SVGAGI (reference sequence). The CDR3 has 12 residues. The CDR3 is CASGPLRGEQYF. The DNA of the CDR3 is TGTGCCAGCGGCCCGCTACGGGGGGAGCAGTACTTC.

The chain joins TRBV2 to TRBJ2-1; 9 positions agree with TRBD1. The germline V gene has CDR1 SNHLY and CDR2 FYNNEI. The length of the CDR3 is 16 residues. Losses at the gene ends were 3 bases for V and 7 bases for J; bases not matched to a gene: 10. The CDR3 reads CASSDDRDRVSNEQFF. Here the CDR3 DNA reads TGTGCCAGCAGTGACGACCGGGACAGGGTGTCAAATGAGCAGTTCTTC. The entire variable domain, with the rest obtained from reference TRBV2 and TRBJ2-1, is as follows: EPEVTQTPSHQVTQMGQEVILRCVPISNHLYFYWYRQILGQKVEFLVSFYNNEISEKSEIFDDQFSVERPDGSNFTLKIRSTKLEDSAMYFCASSDDRDRVSNEQFFGPGTRLTVL.

The CDR3 protein is CASSQDIVGFSGNTIYF. DNA of the CDR3: TGCGCCAGCAGCCAAGATATTGTGGGATTCTCTGGAAACACCATATATTTT. V usage is TRBV4-3 and J usage is TRBJ1-3; D is unclear. V was cut by 0 bases and J by 0 bases, with 12 bases left in between. Germline V lookup: CDR1 LGHNA, CDR2 YSLEER. This CDR3 contains 17 residues.

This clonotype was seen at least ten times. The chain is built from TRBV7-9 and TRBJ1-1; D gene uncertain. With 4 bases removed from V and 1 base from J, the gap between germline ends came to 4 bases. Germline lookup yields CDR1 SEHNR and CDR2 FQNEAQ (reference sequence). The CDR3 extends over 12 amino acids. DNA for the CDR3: TGTGCCAGCAGCTGGGAGAACACTGAAGCTTTCTTT. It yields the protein CASSWENTEAFF. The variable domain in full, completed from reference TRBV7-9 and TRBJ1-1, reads DTGVSQNPRHKITKRGQNVTFRCDPISEHNRLYWYRQTLGQGPEFLTYFQNEAQLEKSRLLSDRFSAERPKGSFSTLEIQRTEQGDSAMYLCASSWENTEAFFGQGTRLTVV.

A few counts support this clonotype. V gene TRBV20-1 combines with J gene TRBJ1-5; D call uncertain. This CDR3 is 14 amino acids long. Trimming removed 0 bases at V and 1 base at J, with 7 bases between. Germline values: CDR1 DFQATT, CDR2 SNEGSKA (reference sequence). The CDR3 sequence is CSARDHTSNQPQHF. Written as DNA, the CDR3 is TGCAGTGCTAGAGATCACACGAGCAATCAGCCCCAGCATTTT.

CDR3 nucleotides: TGTGCCAGCAGCTTAGAGGACAGCCTTAACACTGAAGCTTTCTTT. Translating gives CASSLEDSLNTEAFF. This chain joins TRBV7-9 and TRBJ1-1; maybe TRBD1 (6 bases). This CDR3 is built from 15 residues. The V end was cut by 1 base, the J end by 2 bases, with 11 bases between. Germline V gives CDR1 SEHNR, CDR2 FQNEAQ (reference sequence).

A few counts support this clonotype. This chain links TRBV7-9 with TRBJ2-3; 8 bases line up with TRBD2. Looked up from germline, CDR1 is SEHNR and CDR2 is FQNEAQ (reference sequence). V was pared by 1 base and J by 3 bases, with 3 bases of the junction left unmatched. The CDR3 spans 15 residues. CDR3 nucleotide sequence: TGTGCCAGCAGCTTAGTGGCTAGCGGGACAGATACGCAGTATTTT. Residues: CASSLVASGTDTQYF.

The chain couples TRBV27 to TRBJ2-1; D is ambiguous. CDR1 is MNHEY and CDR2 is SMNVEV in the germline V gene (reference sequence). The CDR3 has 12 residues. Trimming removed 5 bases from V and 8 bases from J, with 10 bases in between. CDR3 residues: CASSPGSYEQFF. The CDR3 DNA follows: TGTGCCAGCAGTCCCGGATCCTATGAGCAGTTCTTC.

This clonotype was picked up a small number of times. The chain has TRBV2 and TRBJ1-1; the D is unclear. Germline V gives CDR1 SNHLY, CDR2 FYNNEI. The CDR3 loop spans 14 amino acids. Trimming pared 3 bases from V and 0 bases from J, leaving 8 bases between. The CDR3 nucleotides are TGTGCCAGCAGTGACTCACAAATGAACACTGAAGCTTTCTTT. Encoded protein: CASSDSQMNTEAFF.

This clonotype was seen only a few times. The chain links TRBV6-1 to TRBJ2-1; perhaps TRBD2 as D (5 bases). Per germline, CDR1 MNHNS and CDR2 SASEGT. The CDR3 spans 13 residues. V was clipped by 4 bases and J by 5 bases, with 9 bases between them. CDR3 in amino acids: CASSGGLDNEQFF. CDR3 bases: TGTGCCAGCAGTGGAGGACTGGACAATGAGCAGTTCTTC.